Below, 22 T cell receptor beta chains from the same sample are listed, as sequenced in a study of T cells after yellow fever vaccination. TCRdb used MiXCR to reprocess the 5' RACE reads, holding one entry per CDR3 protein. The repertoire has fewer than 150,000 distinct CDR3 sequences, about 6.8% of them found once; the top ten carry over 2.5%. The starting material was CD4+ T cells sorted from PBMCs, obtained approximately 40 days after the first yellow fever vaccination. These receptors were obtained from a man between 18 and 35 years old who received the YFV17D yellow fever vaccine.

V and J are TRBV7-2 and TRBJ2-7; D is ambiguous. Germline-derived CDR1 and CDR2 are SGHTA and FQGNSA. The CDR3 consists of 14 residues. Trimming pared 0 bases from V and 2 bases from J, leaving 8 bases between. The CDR3 region is CASSLASSAYEQYF. The CDR3 region has the DNA TGTGCCAGCAGCTTAGCGTCTTCCGCCTACGAGCAGTACTTC.

This clonotype was seen ten or more times. This chain links TRBV6-2 or TRBV6-3 with TRBJ1-6; D is unclear. Trimming removed 2 bases at V and 14 bases at J, with 16 bases between. Germline CDR1 is MNHEY and CDR2 is SVGEGT. The CDR3 covers 14 residues. The CDR3 DNA reads TGTGCCAGCAGTTACCCAGAACCTGGCGTCACCCTCCACTTT. Translated: CASSYPEPGVTLHF.

This clonotype was seen at least ten times. This chain links TRBV4-1 with TRBJ1-3; D gene ambiguous. V gave up 1 base and J gave up 9 bases, with 7 bases separating them. CDR3 length equals 12 residues. The germline gives CDR1 MGHRA, CDR2 YSYEKL. This CDR3 reads CASSQVGSTIYF. The CDR3 bases are TGCGCCAGCAGCCAAGTGGGGTCCACCATATATTTT.

This clonotype was counted at least ten times. The CDR3 DNA sequence: TGTGCCAGCAGAGGTAGGGACTACGAGCAGTACTTC. It codes for CASRGRDYEQYF. V is TRBV21-1 and J is TRBJ2-7. TRBV21-1 is deemed a pseudogene. The CDR3 consists of 12 residues.

In this sample, this clonotype turned up many times. The chain employs TRBV7-6 and TRBJ1-1, with D perhaps TRBD1 (5 bases). This CDR3 has 12 amino acids. Germline lookup yields CDR1 SGHVS and CDR2 FNYEAQ. Trimming took 5 bases from V and 11 from J, leaving 15 bases between them. The CDR3 spells CASSLNGAEAFF. CDR3 coding DNA: TGTGCCAGCAGCCTAAACGGGGCGGAGGCTTTCTTT.

This clonotype was counted ten times or more. The chain carries TRBV10-3 and TRBJ2-3, with 7 bases fitting TRBD1. V dropped 3 bases and J dropped 1; count of bases not matched to a gene: 1. Germline-derived CDR1 and CDR2 are ENHRY and SYGVKD. This CDR3 spans 14 amino acids. The CDR3 sequence is CAISEQGRTDTQYF. DNA for the CDR3: TGTGCCATCAGTGAACAGGGGCGCACAGATACGCAGTATTTT.

This clonotype was counted many times. The rearrangement uses TRBV6-5 and TRBJ2-7; D is unclear. Germline values: CDR1 MNHEY, CDR2 SVGAGI. The CDR3 has 14 amino acids. The V and J ends lost 6 bases and 3 bases respectively, with 15 bases between them. CDR3 sequence: CASRMGMQGYEQYF. CDR3 nucleotides: TGTGCCAGCAGAATGGGGATGCAAGGCTACGAGCAGTACTTC.

This clonotype was counted ten times or more. CDR3 in amino acids: CASSRDRDFYGYTF. CDR3 bases: TGCGCCAGCAGCCGAGACAGGGATTTCTATGGCTACACCTTC. The rearrangement joins TRBV4-3 to TRBJ1-2; TRBD1 aligns across 7 bases. CDR1 and CDR2 (germline): LGHNA, YSLEER. This CDR3 spans 14 amino acids. V lost 4 bases and J lost 4; bases outside the gene matches: 6.

This clonotype was observed at least ten times. This chain joins TRBV10-3 and TRBJ2-1; D possibly corresponds to TRBD2 (6 bases). The CDR3 is 15 amino acids. The V end lost 11 bases, the J end lost 0 bases, and 17 bases lay between the germline ends. Germline CDR1 is ENHRY and CDR2 is SYGVKD. CDR3 protein: CASTGRGSSYNEQFF. In DNA form, the CDR3 reads TGTGCCTCGACTGGGCGGGGAAGCTCCTACAATGAGCAGTTCTTC.

This clonotype has ten or more counts. J is TRBJ2-5 and V is TRBV7-2, with a weak D call TRBD2 (5 bases). The length of the CDR3 is 13 residues. The germline CDR1 and CDR2 sequences are SGHTA and FQGNSA. Trimming took 5 bases from V and 6 from J, leaving 13 bases between them. The CDR3 coding sequence is TGTGCCAGCAGCCCTTTACTAGACAAGACCCAGTACTTC. Translated: CASSPLLDKTQYF.

This clonotype was observed at least ten times. This sequence joins TRBV10-2 and TRBJ1-1; D gene ambiguous. The CDR3 loop spans 13 amino acids. Germline CDR1 reads WSHSY; CDR2 reads SAAADI. V lost 6 bases and J 5 bases, leaving 13 bases between the germline ends. The CDR3 DNA reads TGCGCCAGCAGACGGGAGCTTATTACTGAAGCTTTCTTT. It translates to CASRRELITEAFF.

The sample holds many counts of this clonotype. This chain links TRBV5-1 with TRBJ2-3; 9 bases match TRBD1. The CDR3 extends over 17 amino acids. The junction had 15 bases not matched to a gene; V was cut back by 4 bases and J by 6 bases. From germline, CDR1 is SGHRS and CDR2 YFSETQ. Here the CDR3 DNA reads TGCGCCAGCAGCACGCCAAAAGGGACAGGGCTCTTGGATACGCAGTATTTT. Its translation: CASSTPKGTGLLDTQYF.

Ten or more counts support this clonotype. The chain combines TRBV29-1 with TRBJ2-2, with D possibly being TRBD2 (6 bases). Trimming stripped 5 bases from V and 7 bases from J, with 20 bases between. The germline CDR1 and CDR2 sequences are SQVTM and ANQGSEA. The CDR3 runs to 15 residues. The CDR3 loop reads CSVQKDYQPSGELFF. CDR3 in DNA: TGCAGCGTTCAAAAGGACTATCAACCTAGCGGGGAGCTGTTTTTT.

This clonotype was recorded at least ten times. The CDR3 coding sequence is TGTGCCAGCAGCTTAGGGGGGACAGGGTCCGAGCAGTACGTC. Protein: CASSLGGTGSEQYV. The chain has TRBV7-2 and TRBJ2-7; TRBD1 aligns across 9 bases. V lost 1 base, J lost 6 bases, and 4 bases stayed unmatched. CDR1 is SGHTA and CDR2 is FQGNSA in the germline V gene. CDR3 length: 14 amino acids.

This sequence joins TRBV5-1 and TRBJ2-7, with D possibly being TRBD1 (5 bases). With 4 bases removed from V and 5 bases from J, the gap between germline ends came to 19 bases. The CDR3 sequence is 15 residues long. Germline CDR1 is SGHRS and CDR2 is YFSETQ. The CDR3 loop is CASSRGLKESDEQYV. The CDR3 DNA reads TGCGCCAGCAGCAGGGGCCTTAAAGAAAGCGACGAGCAGTACGTC.

This clonotype was picked up many times. The chain recombines TRBV3-1 with TRBJ1-2; TRBD1 matches 8 bases. CDR3 length: 14 residues. CDR1 and CDR2 from the germline V gene are LGHDT and YNNKEL (reference sequence). V shed 3 bases and J 3 bases; nucleotides not matched to a gene: 3. This CDR3 reads CASSHGGQDYGYTF. CDR3 bases: TGTGCCAGCAGCCATGGGGGACAGGACTATGGCTACACCTTC.

There are a few counts of this clonotype. The J gene is TRBJ1-6, the V gene TRBV5-6, with D unresolved. The CDR3 has 15 amino acids. Germline values: CDR1 SGHDT, CDR2 YYEEEE. V was cut by 3 bases and J by 7 bases, with 14 bases left in between. Written as DNA, the CDR3 is TGTGCCAGCAGCTCTCGGTCGCCTACCAATTCACCCCTCCACTTT. It is translated as CASSSRSPTNSPLHF.

At least ten counts were recorded for this clonotype. This sequence joins TRBV5-1 and TRBJ2-5; the D gene could be TRBD1 or TRBD2 (6 bases each). V shed 4 bases and J shed 7 bases, with 17 bases lying between them. CDR1 is SGHRS, CDR2 YFSETQ, per germline. The CDR3 consists of 14 residues. The CDR3 DNA sequence: TGCGCCAGCAGCCTCGGGGGCGACTTAGGGACCCAGTACTTC. Residues: CASSLGGDLGTQYF.

This chain connects TRBV23-1 to TRBJ2-1, with 8 bases identical to TRBD2. TRBV23-1 is designated an ORF whose function remains uncertain. The CDR3 has 17 amino acids. Trimming at V came to 0 bases and at J to 0 bases, leaving 4 bases not matched to a gene. DNA for the CDR3: TGCGCCAGCAGTCAATCCCCCGGGACTAGCTCCTACAATGAGCAGTTCTTC. Its translation is CASSQSPGTSSYNEQFF.

This clonotype was observed at least ten times. This sequence joins TRBV18 and TRBJ2-7; the D call may be TRBD1 or TRBD2 (5 bases each). CDR1 is KGHSH and CDR2 is LQKENI in the germline V gene. This CDR3 is built from 14 residues. Between the trimmed V and J ends, which lost 3 bases and 2 bases, there was a span of 11 bases. The CDR3 spells CASSPRDGTYEQYF. For the CDR3, the DNA is TGTGCCAGCTCACCTAGGGACGGTACCTACGAGCAGTACTTC.

This clonotype showed up many times. The chain recombines TRBV12-3 or TRBV12-4 with TRBJ2-2, with TRBD2 as a possible D gene (6 bases). CDR3 length equals 15 residues. The ends were cut back, 8 bases at V and 3 bases at J, with 16 bases in the middle. The DNA of the CDR3 is TGTGCCAGCGACGGCGTGGGAGGCGACACCGGGGAGCTGTTTTTT. This translates into CASDGVGGDTGELFF.

This clonotype has at least ten counts. The rearrangement uses TRBV7-8 and TRBJ2-6; D remains ambiguous. The germline V gene encodes CDR1 SGHVS and CDR2 FQNEAQ. V was cut by 8 bases and J by 4 bases, with 9 bases left in between. The CDR3 contains 13 residues. Here the CDR3 DNA reads TGTGCCAGCGGATTTTCAGGGGCCAACGTCCTGACTTTC. This gives the protein CASGFSGANVLTF.